The present T cell receptor beta chain was sequenced within a study of T cells in Graves' hyperthyroidism and ophthalmopathy. The study's findings and limits: In simple terms, a model built on 13 V-J features told ophthalmopathy apart from stable hyperthyroidism.

Template material for amplifying TCR beta CDR3 regions consisted of RNA transcripts. A first-round RT-PCR of the TCR CDR3 used the HTBI primer set. Via MiXCR, TCRdb re-called the multiplex PCR reads, giving one row per CDR3 protein. The sample lists 650,000 to 700,000 distinct CDR3 sequences; roughly 17% were seen once. Trimming shortened V by 3 bases and J by 3 bases, and 6 bases separated the two germline ends. Germline CDR1 and CDR2: MGHDK and SYGVNS. CDR3 length equals 12 residues. As concerns this clonotype: The antigen is not known.

This clonotype was sampled from a man aged 50-59 years with Graves' hyperthyroidism. V gene TRBV25-1 combines with J gene TRBJ2-7, with D maybe TRBD1 (5 bases). The sample taken for sequencing was blood. Written as DNA, the CDR3 is TGTGCCAGCAGTGAGGACAACTACGAGCAGTACTTC. Translation: CASSEDNYEQYF.